The 10 T cell receptor beta chains below all came from one sample that was sequenced in a study of cytomegalovirus exposure and HLA in healthy donors. Researchers ran the PCR with 60 Vbeta and 13 Jbeta primers. Measured with immunoSEQ multiplex PCR; TCRdb has only the in-frame clones, and not every one. The data show approximately 140,000 clones, roughly 77% seen once. The sample taken for sequencing was PBMCs. The receptors stem from a human donor in good health.

The V gene is TRBV5-1, the J gene TRBJ2-2, with 11 bases that match TRBD2. Germline V gene lookup returns CDR1 SGHRS and CDR2 YFSETQ. The CDR3 has 17 residues. V was pared by 0 bases and J by 7 bases, with 8 bases of the junction left unmatched. The CDR3 spells CASSLAVAGGPGGELFF. The CDR3 DNA reads as TGCGCCAGCAGCTTGGCGGTAGCGGGAGGGCCCGGCGGGGAGCTGTTTTTT.

This chain connects TRBV7-2 to TRBJ1-2, with 8 positions matching TRBD1. CDR1 is SGHTA, CDR2 FQGNSA, per germline. V was clipped by 3 bases and J by 4 bases; unmatched bases: 1. This CDR3 is 13 amino acids long. The CDR3 DNA follows: TGTGCCAGCAGCTTCGGGACAGGCTATGGCTACACCTTC. As protein: CASSFGTGYGYTF.

V is TRBV4-3 and J is TRBJ2-3; D perhaps matches TRBD1 (6 bases). The CDR3 has 17 amino acids. The germline gives CDR1 LGHNA, CDR2 YSLEER. Between the trimmed V and J ends, which lost 0 bases and 0 bases, there was a span of 13 bases. The CDR3 nucleotides read TGCGCCAGCAGCCAAGATATGGGAACAGGGAGCACAGATACGCAGTATTTT. Its protein is CASSQDMGTGSTDTQYF.

The chain combines TRBV6-1 with TRBJ2-1; tentatively, D is TRBD1 (6 bases). CDR1 is MNHNS, CDR2 SASEGT, per germline. V was trimmed by 10 bases and J by 8 bases, leaving 12 bases between them. The CDR3 sequence is 11 residues long. The CDR3 region has the DNA TGTGCCACCAACAGGGCCCATGAGCAGTTCTTC. Its translation: CATNRAHEQFF.

This rearrangement joins TRBV19 to TRBJ1-5; D is possibly TRBD1 (5 bases). Germline CDR1 and CDR2: LNHDA and SQIVND (reference sequence). Trimming removed 7 bases from V and 2 bases from J, with 6 bases in between. CDR3 length equals 12 residues. In DNA, the CDR3 is TGTGCCAGTAAACAGGGCAATCAGCCCCAGCATTTT. Translation gives CASKQGNQPQHF.

This clone was recorded once. The chain recombines TRBV7-8 with TRBJ1-1, with a possible D match to TRBD1 (5 bases). The V end was cut by 5 bases, the J end by 7 bases, with 14 bases between. This CDR3 has 13 residues. The germline gives CDR1 SGHVS, CDR2 FQNEAQ. The DNA of the CDR3 is TGTGCCAGCAGCCCCGGGGGGAATGGTGAAGCTTTCTTT. Its translation is CASSPGGNGEAFF.

The chain employs TRBV30 and TRBJ1-2; the match to TRBD1 covers 7 bases. The CDR3 length is 13 residues. The V gene's germline CDR1 is GTSNPN and CDR2 SVGIG (reference sequence). V lost 5 bases to trimming and J lost 5 bases; unmatched junction nucleotides: 8. The CDR3 loop reads CAWGDSSQYGYTF. CDR3 bases: TGTGCCTGGGGGGACAGTTCTCAATATGGCTACACCTTC.

A few counts support this clone. The V gene is TRBV18, the J gene TRBJ1-5, with D tentatively TRBD1 (6 bases). The CDR3 is 18 residues long. V was clipped by 6 bases and J by 0 bases, with 21 bases between them. Germline V gene sequence: CDR1 KGHSH, CDR2 LQKENI. Here the CDR3 reads CASSPRGLGVDSNQPQHF. The CDR3 DNA reads as TGTGCCAGCTCCCCCAGGGGATTGGGGGTGGATAGCAATCAGCCCCAGCATTTT.

The chain carries TRBV7-9 and TRBJ2-1; D perhaps matches TRBD2 (6 bases). Germline V gene data show CDR1 as SEHNR and CDR2 as FQNEAQ (reference sequence). The CDR3 extends over 14 amino acids. Trimming removed 5 bases at V and 4 bases at J, with 12 bases between. This CDR3 reads CASSLSRGYNEQFF. CDR3 in DNA: TGTGCCAGCAGCCTCTCGCGGGGTTACAATGAGCAGTTCTTC. Together with reference TRBV7-9 and TRBJ2-1, the CDR3 gives the full variable domain: DTGVSQNPRHKITKRGQNVTFRCDPISEHNRLYWYRQTLGQGPEFLTYFQNEAQLEKSRLLSDRFSAERPKGSFSTLEIQRTEQGDSAMYLCASSLSRGYNEQFFGPGTRLTVL.

V is TRBV25-1 and J is TRBJ2-1, with D possibly being TRBD2 (7 bases). This CDR3 region has 12 residues. Trimming removed 10 bases at V and 10 bases at J, with 17 bases between. Germline CDR1 is MGHDK and CDR2 is SYGVNS. The CDR3 here is CATYRAGGEQFF. The CDR3 DNA is TGTGCCACCTACAGGGCCGGGGGGGAGCAGTTCTTC.